Listed here are 11 T cell receptor beta chains from one sample, sequenced in a study of T-cell reconstitution after alpha-beta-depleted transplantation in children. Unique molecular identifiers were used in preparing the TCRbeta library. TCRdb ran MiXCR on the PCR reads and lists one entry per CDR3 protein. The repertoire holds under 400,000 distinct CDR3 sequences, with approximately 20% as singletons. The sequencing here drew on PBMCs, mostly from graft donor cells, taken 180 days after TCRalphabeta/CD19-depleted stem cell transplant. All receptors come from a male patient under 18 who had a stem cell transplant for acute lymphoblastic leukemia, so the T cells may come from the graft donor.

The chain links TRBV20-1 to TRBJ1-5, with D possibly TRBD1 on 5 matching bases. V lost 2 bases and J 1 base, leaving 9 bases between the germline ends. The V gene's germline CDR1 is DFQATT and CDR2 SNEGSKA (reference sequence). The CDR3 covers 14 residues. The CDR3 nucleotides are TGCAGTGCTAGACAGTCAGGGAGCAATCAGCCCCAGCATTTT. Residues: CSARQSGSNQPQHF.

This rearrangement joins TRBV4-2 to TRBJ2-1, with TRBD2 matching over 11 bases. Germline CDR1 LGHNA, CDR2 YNFKEQ. V trimming: 1 base; J trimming: 2 bases; junction bases outside the gene matches: 4. The CDR3 has 17 amino acids. The CDR3, as DNA: TGTGCCAGCAGCCAAGCCCAGACTAGCGGGACCTACAATGAGCAGTTCTTC. As protein: CASSQAQTSGTYNEQFF.

This clonotype has more than one count but fewer than ten. CDR3 amino acids: CSAIQGTGANVLTF. CDR3 nucleotides: TGCAGTGCTATACAGGGGACTGGGGCCAACGTCCTGACTTTC. The genes are TRBV20-1 and TRBJ2-6; 7 nucleotides line up with TRBD1. The trim removed 4 bases at V and 2 bases at J, leaving 2 bases unmatched. Germline V gives CDR1 DFQATT, CDR2 SNEGSKA (reference sequence). The CDR3 consists of 14 residues.

This clonotype was recorded at least ten times. V and J are TRBV27 and TRBJ2-1, with 8 bases that match TRBD1. The junction had 2 bases not matched to a gene; V was cut back by 1 base and J by 6 bases. From germline, CDR1 is MNHEY and CDR2 SMNVEV (reference sequence). The CDR3 is 14 amino acids. CDR3 nucleotide sequence: TGTGCCAGCAGTTTATATGACAGGGGCAATGAGCAGTTCTTC. It specifies CASSLYDRGNEQFF.

This clonotype was seen a handful of times. V is TRBV12-3 or TRBV12-4 and J is TRBJ1-1, with D uncertain. This CDR3 has 13 amino acids. V lost 3 bases to trimming and J lost 6 bases, with 11 bases between them. CDR3 bases: TGTGCCAGCAGTTTTCGGGGATTCCCTGAAGCTTTCTTT. Amino acid sequence: CASSFRGFPEAFF.

The chain joins TRBV29-1 to TRBJ2-3; 11 nucleotides agree with TRBD2. The CDR3 totals 15 residues. Losses at the gene ends were 5 bases for V and 7 bases for J; bases not matched to a gene: 11. Germline lookup yields CDR1 SQVTM and CDR2 ANQGSEA. As DNA, the CDR3 is TGCAGCGTTTCGTGGCTAGCGGGAGGCCCGTATACGCAGTATTTT. Translated: CSVSWLAGGPYTQYF.

The chain has TRBV4-1 and TRBJ2-3; 12 bases fit TRBD2. Germline V CDR1 and CDR2: MGHRA, YSYEKL. The CDR3 runs 18 residues. The V segment lost 4 bases and the J segment 1 base; nucleotides outside the gene matches: 9. DNA for the CDR3: TGCGCCAGCAGCCCCCTAGCGGGAGGGGAATCTCGCACAGATACGCAGTATTTT. Translated, it gives CASSPLAGGESRTDTQYF.

The rearrangement joins TRBV7-2 to TRBJ2-1; 7 bases line up with TRBD2. CDR1 SGHTA and CDR2 FQGNSA come from the germline V gene. The CDR3 runs to 15 residues. Trimming removed 4 bases from V and 2 bases from J; junction bases left unmatched: 5. This chain's CDR3 is CASSYQAGTYNEQFF. The DNA for the CDR3 is TGTGCCAGCAGCTACCAAGCGGGAACCTACAATGAGCAGTTCTTC.

The chain joins TRBV18 to TRBJ2-7; D perhaps matches TRBD1 (6 bases). Germline V lookup: CDR1 KGHSH, CDR2 LQKENI. The germline V and J ends were trimmed by 2 bases and 2 bases, with 10 bases remaining between them. The CDR3 runs 14 residues. DNA for the CDR3: TGTGCCAGCTCACCAATAGGACAGCCCTACGAGCAGTACTTC. Protein sequence: CASSPIGQPYEQYF.

The genes are TRBV7-3 and TRBJ2-2; 8 bases fit TRBD1. Trimming removed 8 bases from V and 0 bases from J; junction bases left unmatched: 5. This CDR3 region has 15 residues. Looked up from germline, CDR1 is SGHTA and CDR2 is FQGTGA. The CDR3 DNA reads as TGTGCCAGCCGTATGACAGGGGCGAACACCGGGGAGCTGTTTTTT. As protein: CASRMTGANTGELFF. The full variable domain, its missing parts supplied by reference TRBV7-3 and TRBJ2-2, is GAGVSQTPSNKVTEKGKYVELRCDPISGHTALYWYRQSLGQGPEFLIYFQGTGAADDSGLPNDRFFAVRPEGSVSTLKIQRTERGDSAVYLCASRMTGANTGELFFGEGSRLTVL.

This clonotype was counted between two and nine times. This chain links TRBV9 with TRBJ2-2, with 8 bases aligning to TRBD2. The CDR3 is 15 amino acids. Per the germline V gene, CDR1 is SGDLS and CDR2 is YYNGEE. The V and J ends lost 7 bases and 0 bases, in that order; junction bases with no gene match: 5. CDR3 in amino acids: CASAAGLANTGELFF. The CDR3 DNA reads TGTGCCAGCGCGGCGGGACTAGCGAACACCGGGGAGCTGTTTTTT.